This is a list of T cell receptor beta chains from one sample in a study of blood T cells in healthy people across ages. Via MiXCR, TCRdb re-called the 5' RACE reads, giving one row per CDR3 protein. The sample gives fewer than 750,000 distinct CDR3 sequences, more than 45% of which show up once; approximately 13% is in the top ten. Sequencing was carried out using blood. The receptors come from a woman aged 80 or older in good health. Both conserved end residues are part of each CDR3. A D gene is named only where the DNA matches it firmly. Rows may omit the clone size; those that give it use once, few, many or a size class.

len: 14; v_gene: TRBV11-2; d_gene: -; abundance: -; j_gene: TRBJ2-3; CDR3nt: TGTGCCAGCATCCACTCACTAGCACGAGATACGCAGTATTTT; CDR3aa: CASIHSLARDTQYF
len: 13; v_gene: TRBV15; d_gene: -; abundance: once; j_gene: TRBJ2-5; CDR3nt: TGTGCCACCAGCGAGGGACTGCAAGAGACCCAGTACTTC; CDR3aa: CATSEGLQETQYF
len: 12; v_gene: TRBV20-1; d_gene: -; abundance: -; j_gene: TRBJ2-1; CDR3nt: TGCAGTGCTAGGACTGGGACCCCAAATCCGTTCTTC; CDR3aa: CSARTGTPNPFF
len: 12; v_gene: TRBV29-1; d_gene: -; abundance: many; j_gene: TRBJ2-7; CDR3nt: TGCAGCGCGACAGGTAGTTACTACGAGCAGTACTTC; CDR3aa: CSATGSYYEQYF
len: 13; v_gene: TRBV20-1; d_gene: TRBD1; abundance: -; j_gene: TRBJ1-2; CDR3nt: TGCAGTGCTAGGGATCAGGGGGCTGATGGCTACACCTTC; CDR3aa: CSARDQGADGYTF
len: 15; v_gene: TRBV4-1; d_gene: -; abundance: -; j_gene: TRBJ2-3; CDR3nt: TGCGCCAGCAGCCAATCTGTCTCTAGCACAGATACGCAGTATTTT; CDR3aa: CASSQSVSSTDTQYF
len: 16; v_gene: TRBV5-1; d_gene: TRBD1; abundance: few; j_gene: TRBJ2-2; CDR3nt: TGCGCCAGCAGCTTGGCCTGGACAGGGGCCACCGGGGAGCTGTTTTTT; CDR3aa: CASSLAWTGATGELFF
len: 15; v_gene: TRBV4-1; d_gene: -; abundance: few; j_gene: TRBJ1-1; CDR3nt: TGCGCCAGCAGCCAAGATTTGGCAGCGAACACTGAAGCTTTCTTT; CDR3aa: CASSQDLAANTEAFF
len: 12; v_gene: TRBV7-2; d_gene: -; abundance: -; j_gene: TRBJ1-2; CDR3nt: TGTACCAGCATCCCGCCCGGGCTTGGCTACACCTTC; CDR3aa: CTSIPPGLGYTF
len: 13; v_gene: TRBV6-6; d_gene: -; abundance: many; j_gene: TRBJ1-1; CDR3nt: TGTGCCAGCAGTCGACCGGGAAACACTGAAGCTTTCTTT; CDR3aa: CASSRPGNTEAFF
len: 14; v_gene: TRBV5-1; d_gene: -; abundance: -; j_gene: TRBJ2-5; CDR3nt: TGCGCCAGCTCCACGGGGGAAGGCTGGGAGACCCAGTACTTC; CDR3aa: CASSTGEGWETQYF
len: 14; v_gene: TRBV28; d_gene: TRBD2; abundance: -; j_gene: TRBJ2-2; CDR3nt: TGTGCCAGCAGTCGGGGGGGGTCCACCGGGGAGCTGTTTTTT; CDR3aa: CASSRGGSTGELFF
len: 11; v_gene: TRBV12-3/TRBV12-4; d_gene: -; abundance: -; j_gene: TRBJ2-1; CDR3nt: TGTGCCAGCAGTTCCCAGGTGGAGCAGTTCTTC; CDR3aa: CASSSQVEQFF
len: 13; v_gene: TRBV7-2; d_gene: -; abundance: few; j_gene: TRBJ2-1; CDR3nt: TGTGCCAGCTCCCCCTCTAGGACTGTTGAGCAGTTCTTC; CDR3aa: CASSPSRTVEQFF
len: 12; v_gene: TRBV29-1; d_gene: -; abundance: -; j_gene: TRBJ2-5; CDR3nt: TGCAGCGTACGACTCCCTGGGGAGACCCAGTACTTC; CDR3aa: CSVRLPGETQYF
len: 14; v_gene: TRBV20-1; d_gene: -; abundance: -; j_gene: TRBJ2-1; CDR3nt: TGCAGTCGAGCCGGGGGCCCTAACTACAATGAGCAGTTCTTC; CDR3aa: CSRAGGPNYNEQFF
len: 12; v_gene: TRBV7-9; d_gene: -; abundance: many; j_gene: TRBJ2-1; CDR3nt: TGTGCCAGCAGCTTAAATACGAATGAGCAGTTCTTC; CDR3aa: CASSLNTNEQFF
len: 16; v_gene: TRBV11-1; d_gene: TRBD2; abundance: once; j_gene: TRBJ2-1; CDR3nt: TGTGCCAGCACCCCCCTAACTAGCGGGAGAGGGGATGAGCAGTTCTTC; CDR3aa: CASTPLTSGRGDEQFF
len: 16; v_gene: TRBV20-1; d_gene: TRBD2; abundance: -; j_gene: TRBJ2-7; CDR3nt: TGCAGTGCTAGAGAGTCAGAGACTAGCATATCACCCGAGCAGTACTTC; CDR3aa: CSARESETSISPEQYF
len: 15; v_gene: TRBV6-1; d_gene: TRBD2; abundance: -; j_gene: TRBJ2-2; CDR3nt: TGTGCCAGCAGTGGGGGCCTAGCGGGGCCCGGGGAGCTGTTTTTT; CDR3aa: CASSGGLAGPGELFF
len: 17; v_gene: TRBV20-1; d_gene: -; abundance: -; j_gene: TRBJ2-7; CDR3nt: TGCAGTGCTAGAGGAGTAGTTAGAGGGCCCCCCTCCTACGAGCAGTACTTC; CDR3aa: CSARGVVRGPPSYEQYF
len: 17; v_gene: TRBV7-2; d_gene: TRBD2; abundance: -; j_gene: TRBJ2-7; CDR3nt: TGTGCCAGCAGCCCTCAGACTGGGAGGGAAGTCTACAATGAGCAGTACTTC; CDR3aa: CASSPQTGREVYNEQYF
len: 12; v_gene: TRBV3-1; d_gene: TRBD2; abundance: many; j_gene: TRBJ2-7; CDR3nt: TGTGCCAGCAGCCAGCGGGAGAACGAGCAGTACTTC; CDR3aa: CASSQRENEQYF
len: 15; v_gene: TRBV5-1; d_gene: TRBD1; abundance: once; j_gene: TRBJ2-7; CDR3nt: TGCGCCAGCAGCTTGACCTGGGACAGAACCTACGAGCAGTACTTC; CDR3aa: CASSLTWDRTYEQYF
len: 15; v_gene: TRBV7-3; d_gene: TRBD1; abundance: -; j_gene: TRBJ1-2; CDR3nt: TGTGCCAGCAGCTTATCTGGGACAGACTTTTATGGCTACACCTTC; CDR3aa: CASSLSGTDFYGYTF
len: 16; v_gene: TRBV19; d_gene: TRBD2; abundance: -; j_gene: TRBJ2-7; CDR3nt: TGTGCCAGTAGTATCATAGCGGGAGGTGGTTCCTACGAGCAGTACTTC; CDR3aa: CASSIIAGGGSYEQYF
len: 14; v_gene: TRBV5-4; d_gene: -; abundance: -; j_gene: TRBJ2-5; CDR3nt: TGTGCCAGCAGCTTGGGTAGGAGTGTAGAGACCCAGTACTTC; CDR3aa: CASSLGRSVETQYF
len: 14; v_gene: TRBV28; d_gene: -; abundance: -; j_gene: TRBJ1-6; CDR3nt: TGTGCCAGCAAGGGGTACATTAGTAATTCACCCCTCCACTTT; CDR3aa: CASKGYISNSPLHF
len: 18; v_gene: TRBV5-1; d_gene: -; abundance: -; j_gene: TRBJ2-6; CDR3nt: TGCGCCAACAGCTCCAGGGGACATAGTCTCTCTGGGGCCAACGTTCTGACTTTC; CDR3aa: CANSSRGHSLSGANVLTF
len: 15; v_gene: TRBV6-5; d_gene: -; abundance: -; j_gene: TRBJ1-4; CDR3nt: TGTGCCAGCAGTTACTCTGGGCTAAACAATGAAAAACTGTTTTTT; CDR3aa: CASSYSGLNNEKLFF
len: 10; v_gene: TRBV29-1; d_gene: -; abundance: once; j_gene: TRBJ2-5; CDR3nt: TGCAGCGTTGAAATGGACTGGCAGTACTTC; CDR3aa: CSVEMDWQYF
len: 14; v_gene: TRBV5-1; d_gene: -; abundance: many; j_gene: TRBJ2-5; CDR3nt: TGCGCCAGCAGCTGGGCGGACATCCAAGAGACCCAGTACTTC; CDR3aa: CASSWADIQETQYF
len: 15; v_gene: TRBV7-2; d_gene: -; abundance: many; j_gene: TRBJ2-3; CDR3nt: TGTGCCAGCAGCTTAGCTAGCGGAAGCACAGATACGCAGTATTTT; CDR3aa: CASSLASGSTDTQYF
len: 12; v_gene: TRBV7-9; d_gene: -; abundance: many; j_gene: TRBJ1-2; CDR3nt: TGTGCCAGCAGCTTATTGGGGGGGGGCTACACCTTC; CDR3aa: CASSLLGGGYTF
len: 16; v_gene: TRBV9; d_gene: TRBD1; abundance: -; j_gene: TRBJ2-7; CDR3nt: TGTGCCAGCAGCGTAGAAGGACAGGCTAGCTCCTACGAGCAGTACTTC; CDR3aa: CASSVEGQASSYEQYF
len: 21; v_gene: TRBV11-2; d_gene: -; abundance: -; j_gene: TRBJ1-3; CDR3nt: TGTGCCAGCAGCTTAAATAGCGCGATTGTGACTGGGGCACGCTCTGGAAACACCATATATTTT; CDR3aa: CASSLNSAIVTGARSGNTIYF
len: 16; v_gene: TRBV25-1; d_gene: TRBD1; abundance: many; j_gene: TRBJ1-2; CDR3nt: TGTGCCAGCAGTCTCCTAACCCCGGGACAGGGGATTGGCTACACCTTC; CDR3aa: CASSLLTPGQGIGYTF
len: 15; v_gene: TRBV14; d_gene: -; abundance: -; j_gene: TRBJ1-2; CDR3nt: TGTGCCAGCAGCCAGTCATGGACGGCTTTCTATGGCTACACCTTC; CDR3aa: CASSQSWTAFYGYTF
len: 14; v_gene: TRBV5-1; d_gene: -; abundance: -; j_gene: TRBJ1-4; CDR3nt: TGCGCCAACAGCTTGGGACAACTGGATGAAAAACTGTTTTTT; CDR3aa: CANSLGQLDEKLFF
len: 13; v_gene: TRBV12-3/TRBV12-4; d_gene: -; abundance: -; j_gene: TRBJ1-2; CDR3nt: TGTGCCAGCAGTCCTCGGACAGATTCTGGCTACACCTTC; CDR3aa: CASSPRTDSGYTF
len: 15; v_gene: TRBV7-2; d_gene: -; abundance: -; j_gene: TRBJ2-7; CDR3nt: TGTGCCAGCAGCCGACTCGCGGCTAGCTCCTACGAGCAGTACTTC; CDR3aa: CASSRLAASSYEQYF
len: 12; v_gene: TRBV28; d_gene: -; abundance: many; j_gene: TRBJ1-1; CDR3nt: TGTGCCAGCAGTACAAGACAGGTGGAAGCTTTCTTT; CDR3aa: CASSTRQVEAFF
len: 14; v_gene: TRBV7-3; d_gene: -; abundance: many; j_gene: TRBJ2-1; CDR3nt: TGTGCCAGCAGGCATCAGGTGGCGAGCAATGAGCAGTTCTTC; CDR3aa: CASRHQVASNEQFF
len: 12; v_gene: TRBV27; d_gene: TRBD1; abundance: -; j_gene: TRBJ2-1; CDR3nt: TGTGCCAGCAGTAAGCCAGGGGGTGAGCAGTTCTTC; CDR3aa: CASSKPGGEQFF
len: 13; v_gene: TRBV20-1; d_gene: -; abundance: -; j_gene: TRBJ1-6; CDR3nt: TGCAGTGCCAAAACAGGGAATAATTCACCCCTCCACTTT; CDR3aa: CSAKTGNNSPLHF